The T cell receptor beta chain under discussion was sequenced for a study of human T cells and chemical hapten exposure. For the study at large: Slight differences in pooled library volume were the main source of varying TCR yields across samples. Study-wide results and caveats: A positive correlation with patch test score was shown by PT1 expanded TCR counts.

This clonotype has only a few counts. The antigen is unknown. This CDR3 is 15 amino acids long. Germline CDR1 reads SGHRS; CDR2 reads YFSETQ. The V and J ends lost 2 bases and 0 bases respectively, with 10 bases between them. Via MiXCR, TCRdb re-called the RACE reads, giving one row per CDR3 protein. The data show tens of thousands of distinct CDR3 sequences, about 8.9% seen once. Time point defined: pre-sensitization, week 0. Treatment in this sample: therapeutic diphenylcyclopropenone sensitization with weekly scalp DPC. Blood was collected ahead of every patch test applied. This specimen consisted of whole blood, obtained in connection with sensitization to the hapten diphenylcyclopropenone (DPC). V is TRBV5-1 and J is TRBJ2-3; no firm D call. This sequence originates from a woman aged 40 to 50 with alopecia areata. Some clones in this sample may be carry-over from other donors' samples. CDR3 region: CASSFPLDSTDTQYF. CDR3 DNA: TGCGCCAGCAGCTTCCCCCTAGATAGCACAGATACGCAGTATTTT.